The source of this T cell receptor (beta chain) is a study of cytomegalovirus exposure and HLA in healthy donors. Overall study findings and caveats: Indistinguishable V segments, including TRBV6-2 and TRBV6-3, were excluded.

The germline CDR1 and CDR2 sequences are LGHNA and YNFKEQ. V lost 1 base and J lost 6; bases outside the gene matches: 9. This CDR3 has 16 residues. In its sample, this clone was seen a few times. Its cognate antigen is unknown. The primer mix had 60 Vbeta and 13 Jbeta primers. This table comes from immunoSEQ multiplex PCR, and its TCRdb copy is limited to in-frame clones, with some not included. The table lists about 55,000 clones, approximately 52% of them singletons. This clonotype originated in a human donor in good health. The chain carries TRBV4-2 and TRBJ1-2; 9 nucleotides agree with TRBD1. Sequenced: PBMCs. The CDR3 here is CASSQAPGQGRDGYTF. DNA for the CDR3: TGTGCCAGCAGCCAAGCACCGGGACAGGGAAGGGATGGCTACACCTTC.